This T cell receptor beta chain came from a study of tumor and adjacent non-tumor tissue in lung cancer. About the study: Histology: under 15 adenocarcinoma, a couple of squamous cell carcinoma, 1 small cell lung cancer. Stage I to III disease affected roughly ten men and about five women aged roughly 30 to 76. Some 4.2 million productive TCRbeta reads were obtained per sample on average. Regarding the study as a whole: Top 100 clones took a larger repertoire share in normal lung.

This sample's RNA came from whole unsorted tissue. More than 3 cm separated this lung sample from the edge of the tumor. The CDR3 runs to 14 residues. Germline CDR1 reads SGHAT; CDR2 reads FQNNGV. TCRbeta libraries were built with three rounds of nested PCR, modified from ARM-PCR. TCRdb used MiXCR to reprocess the multiplex PCR reads, holding one entry per CDR3 protein. The repertoire holds 90,000 to 100,000 distinct CDR3 sequences, about 80% seen once, with more than 25% in the top ten. Details on this clonotype: Its antigen is still unknown. Germline is not matched at one junction end, which may reflect a read error.

The chain couples TRBV11-2 to TRBJ2-7; TRBD2 is a possible D gene (6 bases). The clonotype was recovered from a man aged 55 to 70 with small cell lung cancer. Sample: distant non-tumor lung tissue. The CDR3 spells CVSSLGIGGYEQYF. The CDR3 DNA reads as TGTGTCAGCAGCTTAGGAATAGGAGGGTACGAGCAGTACTTC.